The 13 T cell receptor beta chains given below trace back to one sample, sequenced in a study of T-cell memory formation after mild COVID-19. TCRdb reprocessed the 5' RACE reads with MiXCR, giving one entry per CDR3 protein. The profile shows 350,000 to 500,000 distinct CDR3 sequences, around 19% of them singletons. The specimen sequenced was PBMCs or a T cell subset sorted from them (not recorded which). All receptors derive from an adult woman who had mild COVID-19 (a few samples of this study predate the infection). Cell type and time point are not known.

The rearrangement joins TRBV6-6 to TRBJ1-2; possibly TRBD1 for D (5 bases). This CDR3 is built from 13 residues. The V and J ends lost 2 bases and 4 bases respectively, with 8 bases between them. Germline V gene lookup returns CDR1 MNHNY and CDR2 SVGAGI (reference sequence). The CDR3: CASSYGGTYGYTF. In DNA, the CDR3 is TGTGCCAGCAGTTACGGGGGTACCTATGGCTACACCTTC.

The V gene is TRBV5-1, the J gene TRBJ2-5, with D tentatively TRBD1 or TRBD2 (5 bases each). Germline assignment: CDR1 SGHRS and CDR2 YFSETQ. V was pared by 0 bases and J by 2 bases, with 11 bases between. The CDR3 spans 15 residues. Here the CDR3 DNA reads TGCGCCAGCAGCTTGGCCGAGGGGAGTCAAGAGACCCAGTACTTC. Amino acid sequence: CASSLAEGSQETQYF.

This clonotype was seen only a few times. The chain recombines TRBV20-1 with TRBJ2-1; 7 bases are shared with TRBD2. CDR1 and CDR2 (germline): DFQATT, SNEGSKA (reference sequence). The CDR3 loop spans 15 amino acids. Losses at the gene ends were 6 bases for V and 2 bases for J; bases not matched to a gene: 10. CDR3: CSAPNPSGTYNEQFF. CDR3 bases: TGCAGTGCCCCAAACCCTAGCGGAACCTACAATGAGCAGTTCTTC.

This sequence joins TRBV25-1 and TRBJ2-7; the match to TRBD1 covers 11 bases. This CDR3 contains 14 residues. The junction had 8 bases not matched to a gene; V was cut back by 8 bases and J by 5 bases. CDR1 and CDR2 from the germline V gene are MGHDK and SYGVNS. The CDR3 protein is CASSWTGGRDEQYF. Here the CDR3 DNA reads TGTGCCAGCTCCTGGACAGGGGGCCGCGACGAGCAGTACTTC.

The rearrangement links TRBV5-1 to TRBJ1-1; D remains unclear. Germline V gene data show CDR1 as SGHRS and CDR2 as YFSETQ. This CDR3 region has 14 residues. V was pared by 4 bases and J by 0 bases, with 10 bases between. The DNA of the CDR3 is TGCGCCAGCAGCCAAGATTATATGAACACTGAAGCTTTCTTT. It translates to CASSQDYMNTEAFF.

The V gene is TRBV5-1, the J gene TRBJ2-3, with D unclear. Germline CDR1 SGHRS, CDR2 YFSETQ. Deletions cut 0 bases from V and 6 bases from J, with 11 bases between. The CDR3 is 14 residues long. Here the CDR3 DNA reads TGCGCCAGCAGCTTGGTGGGGTATTCGGATACGCAGTATTTT. Translated: CASSLVGYSDTQYF.

This rearrangement joins TRBV7-9 to TRBJ2-5; D gene unclear. The germline gives CDR1 SEHNR, CDR2 FQNEAQ (reference sequence). V was pared by 3 bases and J by 5 bases, with 13 bases between. The CDR3 spans 14 residues. Written as DNA, the CDR3 is TGTGCCAGCAGCTTTAGTCTTGGCCGTGAGACCCAGTACTTC. This translates into CASSFSLGRETQYF. Full variable domain (missing parts from reference TRBV7-9 and TRBJ2-5): DTGVSQNPRHKITKRGQNVTFRCDPISEHNRLYWYRQTLGQGPEFLTYFQNEAQLEKSRLLSDRFSAERPKGSFSTLEIQRTEQGDSAMYLCASSFSLGRETQYFGPGTRLLVL.

The sample holds many counts of this clonotype. The gene calls are TRBV4-1 and TRBJ2-7; D gene ambiguous. Trimming stripped 1 base from V and 0 bases from J, with 10 bases between. There are 15 residues in the CDR3. Germline V gene sequence: CDR1 MGHRA, CDR2 YSYEKL. CDR3 nucleotides: TGCGCCAGCAGCCAAGTCGTGGGGTCCTCCTACGAGCAGTACTTC. Its protein is CASSQVVGSSYEQYF.

The sample holds a few counts of this clonotype. This sequence joins TRBV6-1 and TRBJ1-2; 7 bases match TRBD1. Germline CDR1 MNHNS, CDR2 SASEGT. J lost 4 bases, V lost 6 bases, and 8 bases had no gene match. The CDR3 has 14 residues. DNA for the CDR3: TGTGCCAGCAGCAGAACACAGGGGTTCTATGGCTACACCTTC. It specifies CASSRTQGFYGYTF.

This chain uses TRBV7-8 with TRBJ1-1, with no clear D. This CDR3 is built from 15 residues. CDR1 and CDR2 from the germline V gene are SGHVS and FQNEAQ. The V gene lost 3 bases and the J gene lost 4 bases, with 15 bases spanning the gap. CDR3 sequence (DNA): TGTGCCAGCAGCTTGAGATCGGTTCCGGGCACTGAAGCTTTCTTT. Translated: CASSLRSVPGTEAFF.

The V gene is TRBV25-1, the J gene TRBJ2-7, with 7 bases matching TRBD2. V shed 6 bases and J 6 bases; nucleotides not matched to a gene: 11. This CDR3 contains 14 residues. Germline CDR1 reads MGHDK; CDR2 reads SYGVNS. The CDR3 nucleotides are TGTGCCAGCAGCGAGACTAGCCCACGGGGCGAGCAGTACTTC. Translation gives CASSETSPRGEQYF.

The chain recombines TRBV3-1 with TRBJ2-5; D remains unclear. The germline gives CDR1 LGHDT, CDR2 YNNKEL (reference sequence). CDR3 length equals 12 residues. V lost 4 bases to trimming and J lost 5 bases, with 8 bases between them. Here the CDR3 reads CASSLYRETQYF. CDR3 in DNA: TGTGCCAGCAGCCTATATCGGGAGACCCAGTACTTC.

This clonotype has just a few counts. This chain joins TRBV25-1 and TRBJ1-3; D is unclear. V lost 2 bases and J lost 2, with 4 bases in between. This CDR3 spans 13 amino acids. CDR1 is MGHDK, CDR2 SYGVNS, per germline. CDR3 nucleotide sequence: TGTGCCAGCAGTGAAGGGACTGGAAACACCATATATTTT. Its translation is CASSEGTGNTIYF.